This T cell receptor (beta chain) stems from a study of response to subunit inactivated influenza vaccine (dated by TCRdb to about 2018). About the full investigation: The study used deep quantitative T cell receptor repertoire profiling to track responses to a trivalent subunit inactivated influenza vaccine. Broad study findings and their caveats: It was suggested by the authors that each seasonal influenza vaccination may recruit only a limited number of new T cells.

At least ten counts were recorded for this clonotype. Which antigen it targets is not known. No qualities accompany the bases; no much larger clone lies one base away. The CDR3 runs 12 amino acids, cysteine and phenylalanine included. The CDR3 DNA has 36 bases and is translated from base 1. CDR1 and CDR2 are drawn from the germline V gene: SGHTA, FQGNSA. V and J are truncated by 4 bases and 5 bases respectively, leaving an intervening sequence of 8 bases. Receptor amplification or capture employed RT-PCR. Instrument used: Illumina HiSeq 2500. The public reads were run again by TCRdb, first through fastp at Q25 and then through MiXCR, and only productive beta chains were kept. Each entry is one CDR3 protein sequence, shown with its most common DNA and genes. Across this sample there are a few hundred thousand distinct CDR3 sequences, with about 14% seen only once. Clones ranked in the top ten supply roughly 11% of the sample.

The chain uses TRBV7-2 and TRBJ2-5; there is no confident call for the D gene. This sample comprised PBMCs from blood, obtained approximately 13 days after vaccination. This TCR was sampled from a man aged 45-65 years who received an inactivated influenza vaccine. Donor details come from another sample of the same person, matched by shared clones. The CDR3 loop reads CASSYNRETQYF. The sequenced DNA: TGTGCCAGCAGCTACAATAGGGAGACCCAGTACTTC.